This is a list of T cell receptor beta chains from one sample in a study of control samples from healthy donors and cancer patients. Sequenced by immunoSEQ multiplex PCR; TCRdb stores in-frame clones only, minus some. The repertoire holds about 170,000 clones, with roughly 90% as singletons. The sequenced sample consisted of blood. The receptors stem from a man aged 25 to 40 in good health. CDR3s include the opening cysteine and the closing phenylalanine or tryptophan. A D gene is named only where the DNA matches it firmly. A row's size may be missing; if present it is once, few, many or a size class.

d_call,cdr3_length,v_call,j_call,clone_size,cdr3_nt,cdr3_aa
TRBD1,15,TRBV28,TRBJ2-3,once,TGTGCCAGCAGTCAGACAGGGGGTTTGACAGATACGCAGTATTTT,CASSQTGGLTDTQYF
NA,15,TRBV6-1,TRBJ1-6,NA,TGTGCCAGCAGTGAAATACAGGGTCGGGAATCACCCCTCCACTTT,CASSEIQGRESPLHF
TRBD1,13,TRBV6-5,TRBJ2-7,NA,TGTGCCAGCTGTAGGACAGGAGGCGACGAGCAGTACTTC,CASCRTGGDEQYF
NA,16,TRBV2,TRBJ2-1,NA,TGTGCCACCACGAGACAGCCAGGGATAGGGGACAATGAGCAGTTCTTC,CATTRQPGIGDNEQFF
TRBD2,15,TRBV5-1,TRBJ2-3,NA,TGCGCCAGCACCTACCGGGGGGTAGGCACAGATACGCAGTATTTT,CASTYRGVGTDTQYF
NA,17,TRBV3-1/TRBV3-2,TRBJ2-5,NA,TGTGCCAGCAGCCAAGAAGGGCGGGGGCCTCTGGGAGAGACCCAGTACTTC,CASSQEGRGPLGETQYF
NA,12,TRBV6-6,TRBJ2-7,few,TGTGCCAGCAGTTACTCGGCGGGTGAGCAGTACTTC,CASSYSAGEQYF
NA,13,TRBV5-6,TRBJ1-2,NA,TGTGCCAGCAGCCTCACAGGGCCCCATGGCTACACCTTC,CASSLTGPHGYTF
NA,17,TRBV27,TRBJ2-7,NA,TGTGCCAGCAGTCTCAAACAGGGAACCCCCCTCTCCTACGAGCAGTACTTC,CASSLKQGTPLSYEQYF
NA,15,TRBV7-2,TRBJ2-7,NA,TGTGCCAGCAGCTTAGGGGGCGGGATTCTCTACGAGCAGTACTTC,CASSLGGGILYEQYF
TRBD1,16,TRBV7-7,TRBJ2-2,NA,TGTGCCAGCAGTGCTCGTCGACAGGGGAAAACCGGGGAGCTGTTTTTT,CASSARRQGKTGELFF
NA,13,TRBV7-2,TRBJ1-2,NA,TGTGCCAGCAGCTTAGCAGGGTTCTATGGCTACACCTTC,CASSLAGFYGYTF
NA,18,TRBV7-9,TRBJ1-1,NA,TGTGCCAGCAGCCCCCGGTGGGGGCTGACAGATATGAACACTGAAGCTTTCTTT,CASSPRWGLTDMNTEAFF
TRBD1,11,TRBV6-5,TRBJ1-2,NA,TGTGCCAGCAGTCACAGGGGTGGCTACACCTTC,CASSHRGGYTF
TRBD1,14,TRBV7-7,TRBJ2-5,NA,TGTGCCAGCAGCTCGGGACAGAGCCAAGAGACCCAGTACTTC,CASSSGQSQETQYF
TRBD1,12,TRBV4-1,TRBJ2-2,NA,TGCGCCAGCCGTACAGGGGCCGGGGAGCTGTTTTTT,CASRTGAGELFF
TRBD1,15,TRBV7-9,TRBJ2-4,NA,TGTGCCAGCAGCTGGACAGGCGTAGCCAAAAACATTCAGTACTTC,CASSWTGVAKNIQYF
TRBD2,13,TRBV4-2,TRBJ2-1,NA,TGTGCCAGCAGCCAACGAAGCGGGGATGAGCAGTTCTTC,CASSQRSGDEQFF
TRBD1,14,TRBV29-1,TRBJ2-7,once,TGCAGCGTTGAAAGGGGACAGGGATCCTACGAGCAGTACTTC,CSVERGQGSYEQYF
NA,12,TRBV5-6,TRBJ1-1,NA,TGTGCCAGCAGCTTGTTGCGCGGAGGGGCTTTCTTT,CASSLLRGGAFF
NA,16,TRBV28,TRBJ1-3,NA,TGTGCCAGCAGTTTAGCGACAGACCCCTCTGGAAACACCATATATTTT,CASSLATDPSGNTIYF
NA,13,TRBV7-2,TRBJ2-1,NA,TGTGCCAGCAGCTTCCTAGAATGGAATGAGCAGTTCTTC,CASSFLEWNEQFF
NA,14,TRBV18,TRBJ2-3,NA,TGTGCCTGTCGCTCGGTCACGGCCACAGATACGCAGTATTTT,CACRSVTATDTQYF
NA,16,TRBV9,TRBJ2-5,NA,TGTGCCAGCAGCGCGGAAAGAGGGGTGGTTTGGGAGACCCAGTACTTC,CASSAERGVVWETQYF
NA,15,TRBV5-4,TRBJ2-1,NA,TGTGCCAGCAGCTTGGATGCAGGACAGCAGAATGAGCAGTTCTTC,CASSLDAGQQNEQFF
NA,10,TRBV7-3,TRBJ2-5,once,TGTGCCAGCAAGGAAGAGACCCAGTACTTC,CASKEETQYF
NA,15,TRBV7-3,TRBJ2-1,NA,TGTGCCAGCAGCTTAGACATTAGCCCCTACAATGAGCAGTTCTTC,CASSLDISPYNEQFF
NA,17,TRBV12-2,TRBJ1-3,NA,TGTGCAAGTCGCTTTCCCCGCGGGGGCACCTCTGGAAACACCATATATTTT,CASRFPRGGTSGNTIYF
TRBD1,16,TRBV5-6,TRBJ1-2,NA,TGTGCCAGCAGCTTGGTGGGGGGACAGGGGGCCTATGGCTACACCTTC,CASSLVGGQGAYGYTF
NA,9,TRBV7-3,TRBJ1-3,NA,TGTGCCAGGTGGGACACCATATATTTT,CARWDTIYF
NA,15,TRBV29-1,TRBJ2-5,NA,TGCAGCGTTGGTTCAAGGGAACCCGCACAAGAGACCCAGTACTTC,CSVGSREPAQETQYF
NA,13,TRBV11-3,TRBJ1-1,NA,TGTGCCAGCAGTATACAGGGGAACACTGAAGCTTTCTTT,CASSIQGNTEAFF
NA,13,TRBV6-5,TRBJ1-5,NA,TGTGCCAGCAGTCTGGACTGGACAAAACCCCAGCATTTT,CASSLDWTKPQHF
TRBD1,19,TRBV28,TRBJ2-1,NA,TGTGCCAGCAGTTTGACAGGGGGCTCGCCGATATACTCCTACAATGAGCAGTTCTTC,CASSLTGGSPIYSYNEQFF
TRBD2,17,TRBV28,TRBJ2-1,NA,TGTGCCAGCAGGTACGGACTAGCGGGAGGGATTTACAATGAGCAGTTCTTC,CASRYGLAGGIYNEQFF
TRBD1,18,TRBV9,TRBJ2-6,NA,TGTGCCAGCAGTGAATCCGGGACAGGGGGCTCTGGGGCCAACGTCCTGACTTTC,CASSESGTGGSGANVLTF
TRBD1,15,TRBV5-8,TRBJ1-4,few,TGTGCCAGCAGTTTAGGGACAGCCTATAATGAAAAACTGTTTTTT,CASSLGTAYNEKLFF
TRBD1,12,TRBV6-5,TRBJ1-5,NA,TGTGCCAGCAACAGGGGGCGGTGGGCCCAGCATTTT,CASNRGRWAQHF
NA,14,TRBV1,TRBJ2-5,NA,TGCACCAGCGCAATGAGGGTTCCCCCAGAGACCCAGTACTTC,CTSAMRVPPETQYF
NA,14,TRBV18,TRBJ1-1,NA,TGTGCCAGCTCACCGGTCGGGGGCATTACTGAAGCTTTCTTT,CASSPVGGITEAFF
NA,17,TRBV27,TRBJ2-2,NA,TGTGCCAGCAGTTTCCCTAGGGGCGGGATAAACACCGGGGAGCTGTTTTTT,CASSFPRGGINTGELFF
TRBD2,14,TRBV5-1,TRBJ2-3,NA,TGCGCCAGTGGCGTGGGACTAGCGGCAGATACGCAGTATTTT,CASGVGLAADTQYF
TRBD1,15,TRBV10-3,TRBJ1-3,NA,TGTGCCATCAGTGCAGAATCAGGGGGCCGAAACACCATATATTTT,CAISAESGGRNTIYF
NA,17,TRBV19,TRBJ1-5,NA,TGTGCCAGTAGTATCCTGATTCAGGGAATTAGCAATCAGCCCCAGCATTTT,CASSILIQGISNQPQHF
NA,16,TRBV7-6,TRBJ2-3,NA,TGTGCCAGCAGCTTAGGGGTTAGGACCTCTACTGCCCCAGAGTATTTT,CASSLGVRTSTAPEYF
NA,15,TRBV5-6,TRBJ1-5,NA,TGTGCCAGCAGCTCGTTTGGCAGGGAGTATCAGCCCCAGCATTTT,CASSSFGREYQPQHF
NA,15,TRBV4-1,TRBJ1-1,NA,TGCGCCAGCAGCCAAGTTTACCAAATGAACACTGAAGCTTTCTTT,CASSQVYQMNTEAFF
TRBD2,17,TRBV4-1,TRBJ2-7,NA,TGCGCCAGCAGCCAAGTTTTCGCCCTAGCGGTCGCCTACGAGCAGTACTTC,CASSQVFALAVAYEQYF
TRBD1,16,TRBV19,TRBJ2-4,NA,TGTGCCAGTAGTGCCTACCACAGGGGGGCCAAAAACATTCAGTACTTC,CASSAYHRGAKNIQYF